This T cell receptor beta chain was obtained from a study of T cell changes during pregnancy in multiple sclerosis. Profiling relied on immunoSEQ multiplex PCR, and the TCRdb table lists in-frame clones only, not all of them. The profile shows over 55,000 clones, almost 95% of them singletons. V shed 10 bases and J shed 1 base, with 8 bases lying between them. The CDR3 is 13 amino acids. Germline CDR1 reads SNHLY; CDR2 reads FYNNEI. V and J are TRBV2 and TRBJ1-6; D is undetermined. The input for sequencing was CD8+ T cells from peripheral blood mononuclear cells, taken in the third trimester of pregnancy. The clonotype comes from a female donor in good health, enrolled as a control in a pregnancy study. The CDR3 is CATQTSYNSPLHF. The CDR3 region has the DNA TGTGCCACTCAGACTTCCTATAATTCACCCCTCCACTTT.